This entry concerns a single T cell receptor beta chain. Antigen unknown. PCR amplification relied on 60 Vbeta primers (plus 13 Jbeta primers). The repertoire was sequenced with immunoSEQ multiplex PCR; TCRdb's copy has only in-frame clones and lacks some. Here the sample spans about 97,000 clones, around 74% being singletons. The data were taken from a study of cytomegalovirus exposure and HLA in healthy donors. Study results and limitations: In a later analysis, an Asian-associated ancestry cluster reportedly showed fewer N-insertions than the approximately 640-donor mean. Upon later analysis, TCR association rates were observed to vary by HLA locus, being highest for DRB1 and lowest for HLA-C. An analysis done earlier found most TCR beta V segments productive about 87% or about 30% of the time.

Trimming removed 5 bases at V and 1 base at J, with 14 bases between. The CDR3 has 15 amino acids. Germline values: CDR1 MNHEY, CDR2 SMNVEV (reference sequence). This clonotype originated in a woman aged 40 to 55 in good health and CMV-seronegative. Sequencing was carried out using PBMCs. This rearrangement joins TRBV27 to TRBJ1-1; D perhaps matches TRBD1 (6 bases). The CDR3 region is CASSHNRAGNTEAFF. The DNA of the CDR3 is TGTGCCAGCAGTCACAACAGGGCGGGGAACACTGAAGCTTTCTTT.